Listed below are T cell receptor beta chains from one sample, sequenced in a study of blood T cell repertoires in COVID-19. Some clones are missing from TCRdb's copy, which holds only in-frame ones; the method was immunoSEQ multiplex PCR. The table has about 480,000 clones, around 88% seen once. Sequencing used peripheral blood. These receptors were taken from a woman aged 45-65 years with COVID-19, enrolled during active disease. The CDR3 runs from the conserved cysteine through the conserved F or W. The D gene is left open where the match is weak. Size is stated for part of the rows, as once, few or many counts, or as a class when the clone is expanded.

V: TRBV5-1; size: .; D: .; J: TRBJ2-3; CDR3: CASSSEGDRTDTQYF; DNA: TGCGCCAGCAGCTCAGAAGGGGATAGGACAGATACGCAGTATTTT
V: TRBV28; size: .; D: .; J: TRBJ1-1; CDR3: CASSLQLFREAFF; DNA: TGTGCCAGCAGTCTACAGCTATTTCGGGAAGCTTTCTTT
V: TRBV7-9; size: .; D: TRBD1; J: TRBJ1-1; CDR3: CASSRQGSNTEAFF; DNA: TGTGCCAGCAGTCGACAGGGGAGTAACACTGAAGCTTTCTTT
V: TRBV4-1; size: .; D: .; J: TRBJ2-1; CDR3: CASSRGLLTYNEQFF; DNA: TGCGCCAGTTCACGCGGACTCTTAACCTACAATGAGCAGTTCTTC
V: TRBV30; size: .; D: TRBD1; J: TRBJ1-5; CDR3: CASLRTGDQPQHF; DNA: TGTGCCTCACTCAGGACAGGGGATCAGCCCCAGCATTTT
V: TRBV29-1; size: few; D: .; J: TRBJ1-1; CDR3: CSVPLQGKTEAFF; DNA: TGCAGCGTTCCCCTACAGGGAAAAACTGAAGCTTTCTTT
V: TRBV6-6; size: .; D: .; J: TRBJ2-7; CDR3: CASSYPKTGNYEQYF; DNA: TGTGCCAGCAGTTACCCCAAGACAGGAAACTACGAGCAGTACTTC
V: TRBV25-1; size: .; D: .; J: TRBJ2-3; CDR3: CASVAHITDTQYF; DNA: TGTGCCAGTGTGGCACACATCACAGATACGCAGTATTTT
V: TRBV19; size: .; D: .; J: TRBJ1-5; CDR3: CASSSGRGNQPQHF; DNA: TGTGCCAGTAGTTCAGGGAGGGGCAATCAGCCCCAGCATTTT
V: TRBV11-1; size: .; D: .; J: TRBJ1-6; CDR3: CASSPRGRDSPLHF; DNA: TGTGCCAGCAGCCCAAGGGGAAGGGATTCACCCCTCCACTTT
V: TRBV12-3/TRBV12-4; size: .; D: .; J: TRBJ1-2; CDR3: CASSFGFSGYTF; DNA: TGTGCCAGCAGTTTTGGGTTTAGCGGCTACACCTTC